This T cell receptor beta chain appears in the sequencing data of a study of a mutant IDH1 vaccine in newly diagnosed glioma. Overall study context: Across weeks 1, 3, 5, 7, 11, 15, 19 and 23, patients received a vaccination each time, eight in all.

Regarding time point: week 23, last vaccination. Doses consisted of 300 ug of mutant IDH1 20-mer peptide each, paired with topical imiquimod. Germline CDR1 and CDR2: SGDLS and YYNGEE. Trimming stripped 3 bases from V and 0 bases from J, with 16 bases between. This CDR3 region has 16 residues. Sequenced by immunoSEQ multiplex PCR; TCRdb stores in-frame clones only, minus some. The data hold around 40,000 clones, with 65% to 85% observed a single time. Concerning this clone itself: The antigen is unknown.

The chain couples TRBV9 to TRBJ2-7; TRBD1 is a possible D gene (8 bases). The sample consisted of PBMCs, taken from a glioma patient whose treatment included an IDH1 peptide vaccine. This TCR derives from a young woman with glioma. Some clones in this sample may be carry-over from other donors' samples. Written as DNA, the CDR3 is TGTGCCAGCAGCGAGGGGGGGGACAGGACCTCCTACGAGCAGTACTTC. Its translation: CASSEGGDRTSYEQYF.